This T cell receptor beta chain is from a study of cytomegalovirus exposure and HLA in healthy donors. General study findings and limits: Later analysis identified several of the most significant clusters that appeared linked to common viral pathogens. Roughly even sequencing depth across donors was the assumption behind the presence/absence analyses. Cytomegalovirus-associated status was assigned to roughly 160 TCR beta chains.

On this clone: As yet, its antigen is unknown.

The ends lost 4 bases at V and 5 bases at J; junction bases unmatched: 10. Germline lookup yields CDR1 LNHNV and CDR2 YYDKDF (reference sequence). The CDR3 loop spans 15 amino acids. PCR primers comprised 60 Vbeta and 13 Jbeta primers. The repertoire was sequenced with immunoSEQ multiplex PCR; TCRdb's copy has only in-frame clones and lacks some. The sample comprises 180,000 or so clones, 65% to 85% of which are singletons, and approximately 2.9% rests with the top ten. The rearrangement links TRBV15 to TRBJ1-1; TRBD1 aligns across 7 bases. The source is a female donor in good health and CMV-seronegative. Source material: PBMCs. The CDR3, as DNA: TGTGCCACCAGCACCCTCGGAACAGGGGAGACTGAAGCTTTCTTT. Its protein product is CATSTLGTGETEAFF.